The clone carrying this T cell receptor beta chain was recorded many times. Its specificity is unknown. These data belong to a study of regulatory T cells in long-lasting Graves disease. As for the study in general: Newly diagnosed Graves' patients had taken antithyroid drugs under 3 months.

Stated time point: newly diagnosed GD, antithyroid drugs for less than 3 months. PBMC RNA served as the TCR library source. Library construction for TCR beta used iRepertoire HTBI primers and Arm-PCR of CDR3 regions. TCRdb redid the calling of the multiplex PCR reads with MiXCR, one entry per CDR3 protein. The data hold 350,000 to 450,000 distinct CDR3 sequences, with roughly 17% observed a single time. CDR1 SGHDT and CDR2 YYEEEE come from the germline V gene. V lost 4 bases to trimming and J lost 4 bases; unmatched junction nucleotides: 13. This CDR3 comprises 17 residues. Notes on the study in general: Patients with persistent disease showed a bias toward TRBV28, TRBJ1-2 and TRBJ2-5. Examination was confined to peripheral blood, excluding thyroid tissue. Those with persistent Graves' had less TCR diversity than newly diagnosed patients.

These sequences were also reported in another study, on T cells in Graves' hyperthyroidism and ophthalmopathy.

The clonotype originates from a man aged 35-49 years with Graves disease. This chain joins TRBV5-6 and TRBJ1-5, with 8 bases matching TRBD1. Source: peripheral blood mononuclear cells (PBMCs), taken at new diagnosis, from a patient treated with antithyroid drugs. The DNA of the CDR3 is TGTGCCAGCAGCCTTTCCGGGACAGGTCACTATAATCAGCCCCAGCATTTT. It specifies CASSLSGTGHYNQPQHF. The whole variable domain, filled in from reference TRBV5-6 and TRBJ1-5, reads DAGVTQSPTHLIKTRGQQVTLRCSPKSGHDTVSWYQQALGQGPQFIFQYYEEEERQRGNFPDRFSGHQFPNYSSELNVNALLLGDSALYLCASSLSGTGHYNQPQHFGDGTRLSIL.